What follows are 26 T cell receptor beta chains derived from one specimen sequenced in a study of blood T cell repertoires in COVID-19. Generated by immunoSEQ multiplex PCR, the TCRdb table keeps only in-frame clones and is missing some. The sample carries 65,000 to 85,000 clones, around 79% recorded once. The sample comprised peripheral blood. Source of these receptors: a man in his fifties with active or convalescent COVID-19.

This clone has a handful of counts. The chain couples TRBV4-1 to TRBJ2-6, with TRBD2 as a possible D gene (5 bases). The CDR3 covers 14 residues. Germline V gene data show CDR1 as MGHRA and CDR2 as YSYEKL. Trimming stripped 4 bases from V and 2 bases from J, with 6 bases between. CDR3 in DNA: TGCGCCAGCAGCCTAGCGCCTGGGGCCAACGTCCTGACTTTC. Translated: CASSLAPGANVLTF.

The genes are TRBV30 and TRBJ2-5; 12 nucleotides line up with TRBD2. The CDR3 runs to 16 residues. Germline lookup yields CDR1 GTSNPN and CDR2 SVGIG (reference sequence). V lost 7 bases to trimming and J lost 5 bases; unmatched junction nucleotides: 14. The CDR3 here is CASWWASGGAGETQYF. The CDR3 bases are TGTGCCTCCTGGTGGGCTAGCGGGGGGGCCGGGGAGACCCAGTACTTC.

CDR3 bases: TGTGCCAGCTCAACTCAGGGACAGGGGGGCACTGAAGCTTTCTTT. Translated, it gives CASSTQGQGGTEAFF. V is TRBV18 and J is TRBJ1-1; 11 bases map to TRBD1. The CDR3 is 15 residues long. CDR1 and CDR2 from the germline V gene are KGHSH and LQKENI. The J segment lost 4 bases and the V segment lost 5 bases, leaving 6 bases of the junction unmatched.

Comment on this clone: This specimen includes other DNA sequences encoding the same CDR3. The rearrangement joins TRBV5-1 to TRBJ1-1; 7 bases match TRBD1. Trimming cost V 2 bases and J 5 bases; bases outside gene matches: 6. The CDR3 is 14 residues long. The germline CDR1 and CDR2 sequences are SGHRS and YFSETQ. This CDR3 reads CASSFEGAGTEAFF. CDR3 DNA: TGCGCCAGCAGCTTTGAGGGGGCAGGGACTGAAGCTTTCTTT. The full variable domain, completed using reference TRBV5-1 and TRBJ1-1, is KAGVTQTPRYLIKTRGQQVTLSCSPISGHRSVSWYQQTPGQGLQFLFEYFSETQRNKGNFPGRFSGRQFSNSRSEMNVSTLELGDSALYLCASSFEGAGTEAFFGQGTRLTVV.

This clone was detected once. This chain joins TRBV6-6 and TRBJ1-4; 7 nucleotides line up with TRBD1. From germline, CDR1 is MNHNY and CDR2 SVGAGI (reference sequence). Trimming at V came to 7 bases and at J to 6 bases, leaving 2 bases not matched to a gene. CDR3 size: 12 residues. The CDR3 is CASNDRDEKLFF. The CDR3 DNA sequence: TGTGCCAGCAACGACAGGGATGAAAAACTGTTTTTT.

Only one count was recorded for this clone. The chain is built from TRBV19 and TRBJ1-4; D is ambiguous. Between the trimmed V and J ends, which lost 7 bases and 3 bases, there was a span of 9 bases. Germline V CDR1 and CDR2: LNHDA, SQIVND (reference sequence). CDR3 length: 13 amino acids. CDR3 amino acids: CASTRRANEKLFF. In DNA form, the CDR3 reads TGTGCCAGTACCAGGAGGGCTAATGAAAAACTGTTTTTT.

The chain recombines TRBV7-2 with TRBJ1-2; 9 positions agree with TRBD1. The V gene's germline CDR1 is SGHTA and CDR2 FQGNSA. The CDR3 totals 14 residues. This chain's CDR3 is CAKEGDRVIDGYTF. The DNA for the CDR3 is TGTGCGAAGGAGGGGGACAGGGTAATCGATGGCTACACCTTC. Supplemented by reference TRBV7-2 and TRBJ1-2, the full variable domain reads GAGVSQSPSNKVTEKGKDVELRCDPISGHTALYWYRQSLGQGLEFLIYFQGNSAPDKSGLPSDRFSAERTGGSVSTLTIQRTQQEDSAVYLCAKEGDRVIDGYTFGSGTRLTVV.

This chain uses TRBV19 with TRBJ2-7, with 11 bases lining up with TRBD1. This CDR3 comprises 14 residues. J was trimmed by 7 bases and V by 5 bases; bases with no gene match: 7. In germline, CDR1 is LNHDA, CDR2 SQIVND (reference sequence). The CDR3 here is CASSPGTGGWEQYF. DNA for the CDR3: TGTGCCAGTAGTCCCGGGACAGGGGGTTGGGAGCAGTACTTC.

The J gene is TRBJ1-5, the V gene TRBV30, with D perhaps TRBD1 (6 bases). V lost 5 bases to trimming and J lost 2 bases, with 13 bases between them. Germline V gene lookup returns CDR1 GTSNPN and CDR2 SVGIG (reference sequence). There are 14 residues in the CDR3. The CDR3 coding sequence is TGTGCCTGGCCCAGGACAGAAGGCAATCAGCCCCAGCATTTT. This sequence encodes CAWPRTEGNQPQHF. The variable domain in full, with the rest retrieved from reference TRBV30 and TRBJ1-5, is SQTIHQWPATLVQPVGSPLSLECTVEGTSNPNLYWYRQAAGRGLQLLFYSVGIGQISSEVPQNLSASRPQDRQFILSSKKLLLSDSGFYLCAWPRTEGNQPQHFGDGTRLSIL.

The genes are TRBV18 and TRBJ2-5; 7 bases line up with TRBD1. CDR3 length: 14 residues. Unmatched junction bases numbered 5, after V lost 2 bases and J lost 5 bases. Germline V lookup: CDR1 KGHSH, CDR2 LQKENI. The CDR3 sequence is CASSPNGRGETQYF. CDR3 DNA: TGTGCCAGCTCACCAAACGGCAGGGGGGAGACCCAGTACTTC.

CDR3 coding DNA: TGTGCCAGTACTGGGGCAGGGGGCTACACCTTC. The encoded protein is CASTGAGGYTF. The gene calls are TRBV19 and TRBJ1-2; perhaps TRBD1 as D (5 bases). The V gene lost 7 bases and the J gene lost 8 bases, with 11 bases spanning the gap. There are 11 residues in the CDR3. Germline V gives CDR1 LNHDA, CDR2 SQIVND (reference sequence).

This rearrangement joins TRBV19 to TRBJ2-7; possibly TRBD1 for D (5 bases). Trimming removed 7 bases at V and 3 bases at J, with 19 bases between. CDR1 is LNHDA, CDR2 SQIVND, per germline (reference sequence). The CDR3 runs to 15 residues. CDR3 amino acids: CASKWTSRGNYEQYF. The CDR3 DNA is TGTGCCAGTAAATGGACATCCCGAGGCAACTACGAGCAGTACTTC.

The CDR3: CASRGQGVDVLHF. The CDR3 bases are TGTGCCAGTAGAGGACAGGGGGTTGATGTCCTCCACTTT. V gene TRBV19 combines with J gene TRBJ1-6; 10 bases match TRBD1. Trimming cost V 6 bases and J 15 bases; bases outside gene matches: 8. The CDR3 spans 13 residues. CDR1 LNHDA and CDR2 SQIVND come from the germline V gene (reference sequence).

The V call is TRBV7-2, the J call TRBJ2-5; 9 nucleotides line up with TRBD2. The CDR3 loop spans 15 amino acids. V was pared by 5 bases and J by 1 base, with 5 bases of the junction left unmatched. Germline V gene data show CDR1 as SGHTA and CDR2 as FQGNSA. DNA for the CDR3: TGTGCCAGCAGCACCAGAGCGGGGGGCCAAGAGACCCAGTACTTC. As protein: CASSTRAGGQETQYF.

The chain links TRBV10-3 to TRBJ2-3; the D gene is possibly TRBD2 (6 bases). CDR3 length: 14 amino acids. Trimming cost V 3 bases and J 7 bases, with 14 bases left between them. Germline CDR1 ENHRY, CDR2 SYGVKD. The CDR3 loop is CAISEGSGRNTQYF. The CDR3, as DNA: TGTGCCATCAGTGAAGGTAGCGGTCGGAATACGCAGTATTTT.

V is TRBV5-1 and J is TRBJ2-5, with a tentative D call TRBD2 (6 bases). This CDR3 spans 14 amino acids. V was cut by 2 bases and J by 5 bases, with 13 bases left in between. In germline, CDR1 is SGHRS, CDR2 YFSETQ. CDR3 sequence (DNA): TGCGCCAGCAGCTTCGGGAGACAATCCGAGACCCAGTACTTC. Residues: CASSFGRQSETQYF.

The chain couples TRBV28 to TRBJ2-6; TRBD1 aligns across 8 bases. The germline CDR1 and CDR2 sequences are MDHEN and SYDVKM. The CDR3 has 16 amino acids. Losses at the gene ends were 4 bases for V and 4 bases for J; bases not matched to a gene: 6. DNA of the CDR3: TGTGCCAGCAGTTCCCCGACAGGGGACGGGGCCAACGTCCTGACTTTC. This translates into CASSSPTGDGANVLTF. Supplemented by reference TRBV28 and TRBJ2-6, the full variable domain reads DVKVTQSSRYLVKRTGEKVFLECVQDMDHENMFWYRQDPGLGLRLIYFSYDVKMKEKGDIPEGYSVSREKKERFSLILESASTNQTSMYLCASSSPTGDGANVLTFGAGSRLTVL.

The gene calls are TRBV10-3 and TRBJ1-3; D is possibly TRBD1 (5 bases). The CDR3 loop spans 15 amino acids. The germline CDR1 and CDR2 sequences are ENHRY and SYGVKD. V lost 8 bases to trimming and J lost 1 base, with 15 bases between them. For the CDR3, the DNA is TGTGCCATCTGGGGTATTGGACATTCTGGAAACACCATATATTTT. It yields the protein CAIWGIGHSGNTIYF.

The genes are TRBV5-1 and TRBJ2-5; D is perhaps TRBD2 (6 bases). Germline loops: CDR1 SGHRS, CDR2 YFSETQ. V lost 0 bases, J lost 4 bases, and 13 bases lay in between. The length of the CDR3 is 15 residues. The CDR3 here is CASSLAGEVGETQYF. The DNA for the CDR3 is TGCGCCAGCAGCTTGGCCGGGGAGGTGGGAGAGACCCAGTACTTC.

The V gene is TRBV11-2, the J gene TRBJ1-4; D unclear. This CDR3 contains 15 residues. V was pared by 1 base and J by 6 bases, with 12 bases between. From germline, CDR1 is SGHAT and CDR2 FQNNGV. This chain's CDR3 is CASSLGASTYEKLFF. The CDR3 nucleotides read TGTGCCAGCAGCTTAGGGGCCAGTACTTATGAAAAACTGTTTTTT.

The chain joins TRBV27 to TRBJ1-1; 9 nucleotides match TRBD1. CDR3 length: 15 residues. The V gene's germline CDR1 is MNHEY and CDR2 SMNVEV (reference sequence). The V gene end was trimmed by 0 bases and the J gene end by 4 bases; junction bases not matched to a gene: 3. CDR3 sequence (DNA): TGTGCCAGCAGTTTATCTTCGACAGGGGGCACTGAAGCTTTCTTT. Its protein is CASSLSSTGGTEAFF.

The V and J genes are TRBV19 and TRBJ1-3; no clear D gene. This CDR3 region has 15 residues. Germline loops: CDR1 LNHDA, CDR2 SQIVND (reference sequence). The ends were cut back, 7 bases at V and 0 bases at J, with 13 bases in the middle. The CDR3 spells CASTRMETSGNTIYF. For the CDR3, the DNA is TGTGCCAGTACGCGTATGGAGACCTCTGGAAACACCATATATTTT.

This chain uses TRBV6-6 with TRBJ1-3, with no clear D. Germline values: CDR1 MNHNY, CDR2 SVGAGI (reference sequence). The CDR3 loop spans 16 amino acids. The ends were cut back, 2 bases at V and 0 bases at J, with 11 bases in the middle. The CDR3 region has the DNA TGTGCCAGCAGTTACCTAAGTGACTTCTCTGGAAACACCATATATTTT. As protein: CASSYLSDFSGNTIYF.

V is TRBV4-1 and J is TRBJ1-4; a possible D gene is TRBD1 (5 bases). V was pared by 4 bases and J by 10 bases, with 16 bases between. This CDR3 has 14 amino acids. Germline lookup yields CDR1 MGHRA and CDR2 YSYEKL. The CDR3 reads CASSPVVGGGKLFF. In DNA, the CDR3 is TGCGCCAGCAGCCCAGTAGTTGGGGGGGGAAAACTGTTTTTT.

This chain links TRBV2 with TRBJ1-2, with no clear D. V lost 6 bases and J lost 6, with 14 bases in between. This CDR3 is built from 13 residues. Germline-derived CDR1 and CDR2 are SNHLY and FYNNEI. CDR3 nucleotide sequence: TGTGCCAGCAGCATCGCAGTTGTCGATGGCTACACCTTC. Translation: CASSIAVVDGYTF.

The chain has TRBV7-8 and TRBJ2-7; possibly TRBD1 for D (6 bases). The ends were cut back, 3 bases at V and 4 bases at J, with 13 bases in the middle. The germline CDR1 and CDR2 sequences are SGHVS and FQNEAQ. CDR3 length: 14 residues. The CDR3 DNA follows: TGTGCCAGCAGCTTCCGGGACATGGTTTACGAGCAGTACTTC. It codes for CASSFRDMVYEQYF. Full variable domain (rest looked up from reference TRBV7-8 and TRBJ2-7): GAGVSQSPRYKVAKRGQDVALRCDPISGHVSLFWYQQALGQGPEFLTYFQNEAQLDKSGLPSDRFFAERPEGSVSTLKIQRTQQEDSAVYLCASSFRDMVYEQYFGPGTRLTVT.